This is a list of T cell receptor beta chains from one sample in a study of Graves' ophthalmopathy and Graves' hyperthyroidism. TCRdb itself ran the multiplex PCR reads through MiXCR, one entry per CDR3 protein. The sample consists of about 220,000 distinct CDR3 sequences, 20% to 25% of them appearing once. Sample: peripheral blood. Receptors were obtained from a woman aged 45-59 years with Graves' ophthalmopathy. The CDR3 runs from the conserved cysteine through the conserved F or W. Fields, in order: V gene, D gene, J gene, clone size, CDR3 DNA, CDR3 protein. D genes are given only for firm matches. Clone size is given for some rows only: seen once, a few or many times, or a class if the clone is expanded.

V gene: TRBV4-1
D gene: -
J gene: TRBJ2-3
clone size: many
CDR3 DNA: TGCGCCAGCAGCCAACCGGACAGAACCACAGATACGCAGTATTTT
CDR3 protein: CASSQPDRTTDTQYF

V gene: TRBV27
D gene: -
J gene: TRBJ2-7
clone size: many
CDR3 DNA: TGTGCCAGCAGTTTACGGACTAACCCCTACGAGCAGTACTTC
CDR3 protein: CASSLRTNPYEQYF

V gene: TRBV7-9
D gene: TRBD1
J gene: TRBJ2-7
clone size: few
CDR3 DNA: TGTGCCAGCAGCTTCGGACAGGGGATCTCCTACGAGCAGTACTTC
CDR3 protein: CASSFGQGISYEQYF

V gene: TRBV5-1
D gene: TRBD1
J gene: TRBJ1-1
clone size: many
CDR3 DNA: TGCGCCAGCAGCTTGGGGACAGGGAAGCCTGAAGCTTTCTTT
CDR3 protein: CASSLGTGKPEAFF

V gene: TRBV20-1
D gene: TRBD1
J gene: TRBJ2-7
clone size: many
CDR3 DNA: TGCAGTGCTAGAGCCCCGGGACAGGGGTTAACCTACGAGCAGTACTTC
CDR3 protein: CSARAPGQGLTYEQYF

V gene: TRBV12-3/TRBV12-4
D gene: -
J gene: TRBJ1-5
clone size: many
CDR3 DNA: TGTGCCAGCAGTTTATGGGGTATGGAACAGCCCCAGCATTTT
CDR3 protein: CASSLWGMEQPQHF

V gene: TRBV6-1
D gene: -
J gene: TRBJ1-3
clone size: many
CDR3 DNA: TGTGCCAGCAGATCCAGACAGGCCTCTGGAAACACCATATATTTT
CDR3 protein: CASRSRQASGNTIYF

V gene: TRBV7-3
D gene: TRBD1
J gene: TRBJ2-2
clone size: many
CDR3 DNA: TGTGCCAGCAGCCTCGGGACAGGGTATACCGGGGAGCTGTTTTTT
CDR3 protein: CASSLGTGYTGELFF

V gene: TRBV11-2
D gene: -
J gene: TRBJ2-1
clone size: few
CDR3 DNA: TGTGCCAGCAGCTTCCCTATGGGAGTGTCCTACAATGAGCAGTTCTTC
CDR3 protein: CASSFPMGVSYNEQFF

V gene: TRBV12-3/TRBV12-4
D gene: -
J gene: TRBJ1-5
clone size: -
CDR3 DNA: TGTGCCAGCAGTTTGCAAGACACGCAGCCCCAGCATTTT
CDR3 protein: CASSLQDTQPQHF

V gene: TRBV12-3/TRBV12-4
D gene: -
J gene: TRBJ1-1
clone size: many
CDR3 DNA: TGTGCCAGCAGCAACCGCGGGAGACGGATGAACACTGAAGCTTTCTTT
CDR3 protein: CASSNRGRRMNTEAFF

V gene: TRBV6-1
D gene: -
J gene: TRBJ1-5
clone size: many
CDR3 DNA: TGTGCCAGCAGTGAATGGGGGGCGAACAATCAGCCCCAGCATTTT
CDR3 protein: CASSEWGANNQPQHF

V gene: TRBV11-2
D gene: -
J gene: TRBJ1-5
clone size: -
CDR3 DNA: TGTGCCAGCAGCCCCCGGGCGGGCAGGAACAATCAGCCCCAGCATTTT
CDR3 protein: CASSPRAGRNNQPQHF

V gene: TRBV19
D gene: -
J gene: TRBJ1-2
clone size: many
CDR3 DNA: TGTGCCAGTAGTATTGGGGCGGGTAACGGTGGCTACACCTTC
CDR3 protein: CASSIGAGNGGYTF

V gene: TRBV6-2/TRBV6-3
D gene: -
J gene: TRBJ1-5
clone size: many
CDR3 DNA: TGTGCCAGCAGTTACTACCTTTCACGAAGCAATCAGCCCCAGCATTTT
CDR3 protein: CASSYYLSRSNQPQHF

V gene: TRBV6-1
D gene: -
J gene: TRBJ2-5
clone size: many
CDR3 DNA: TGTGCCAGCAGCGAGAGTCGGGGGTGGACGGTCCAAGAGACCCAGTACTTC
CDR3 protein: CASSESRGWTVQETQYF

V gene: TRBV28
D gene: TRBD1
J gene: TRBJ1-6
clone size: many
CDR3 DNA: TGTGCCAGCAGTTACCCGGACAGGGATGATTCACCCCTCCACTTT
CDR3 protein: CASSYPDRDDSPLHF

V gene: TRBV6-5
D gene: TRBD1
J gene: TRBJ1-2
clone size: many
CDR3 DNA: TGTGCCAGCAGTTACTTACACCCCGGGACAGGGATAGGCGGCTACACCTTC
CDR3 protein: CASSYLHPGTGIGGYTF

V gene: TRBV6-1
D gene: TRBD1
J gene: TRBJ1-5
clone size: many
CDR3 DNA: TGTGCCAGCAGGCCCGTTACAGGGGGCATCAATCAGCCCCAGCATTTT
CDR3 protein: CASRPVTGGINQPQHF

V gene: TRBV12-3/TRBV12-4
D gene: -
J gene: TRBJ1-3
clone size: many
CDR3 DNA: TGTGCCAGCAGGGACAGCTCTGGAAACACCATATATTTT
CDR3 protein: CASRDSSGNTIYF

V gene: TRBV11-3
D gene: -
J gene: TRBJ1-5
clone size: many
CDR3 DNA: TGTGCCAGCAGCTTGCACAGGGTTGGCAATGGGGGGCCCCAGCATTTT
CDR3 protein: CASSLHRVGNGGPQHF

V gene: TRBV27
D gene: -
J gene: TRBJ2-3
clone size: few
CDR3 DNA: -
CDR3 protein: CASSSSLAESTDTQYF

V gene: TRBV28
D gene: -
J gene: TRBJ1-5
clone size: many
CDR3 DNA: TGTGCCAGCAGTTTAGGCAGAGACAATAGCAATCAGCCCCAGCATTTT
CDR3 protein: CASSLGRDNSNQPQHF

V gene: TRBV6-1
D gene: -
J gene: TRBJ1-5
clone size: -
CDR3 DNA: TGTGCCAGCAGTGAAGGGTCTCTCCAGAATCAGCCCCAGCATTTT
CDR3 protein: CASSEGSLQNQPQHF

V gene: TRBV12-3/TRBV12-4
D gene: TRBD2
J gene: TRBJ2-7
clone size: many
CDR3 DNA: TGTGCCAGCAGTTCGTGGACTAGCGGGACCTACGAGCAGTACTTC
CDR3 protein: CASSSWTSGTYEQYF

V gene: TRBV9
D gene: -
J gene: TRBJ2-5
clone size: -
CDR3 DNA: TGTGCCAGCAGCAAGACGGGTTTGCAAGAGACCCAGTACTTC
CDR3 protein: CASSKTGLQETQYF

V gene: TRBV12-3/TRBV12-4
D gene: -
J gene: TRBJ1-1
clone size: many
CDR3 DNA: TGTGCCAGCAGGGCCCAGGGACGTGGGGGTGAAGCTTTCTTT
CDR3 protein: CASRAQGRGGEAFF

V gene: TRBV6-2/TRBV6-3
D gene: TRBD1
J gene: TRBJ1-5
clone size: many
CDR3 DNA: TGTGCCAGCAGTTACCCCGGGACAGGGGAGCCCCAGCATTTT
CDR3 protein: CASSYPGTGEPQHF

V gene: TRBV6-5
D gene: -
J gene: TRBJ1-4
clone size: many
CDR3 DNA: TGTGCCAGCAGTTACTTCCAGGGCGCAACTAATGAAAAACTGTTTTTT
CDR3 protein: CASSYFQGATNEKLFF

V gene: TRBV7-3
D gene: -
J gene: TRBJ2-7
clone size: many
CDR3 DNA: TGTGCCAGCAGCTTGTCGTCGACCGGTTCCTACGAGCAGTACTTC
CDR3 protein: CASSLSSTGSYEQYF

V gene: TRBV28
D gene: TRBD1
J gene: TRBJ2-7
clone size: -
CDR3 DNA: TGTGCCAGCAAAGACCCGGGACAGACCTACGAGCAGTACTTC
CDR3 protein: CASKDPGQTYEQYF

V gene: TRBV6-1
D gene: -
J gene: TRBJ1-6
clone size: -
CDR3 DNA: TGTGCCAGCACCATCCCAGGGGCAAATTCACCCCTCCACTTT
CDR3 protein: CASTIPGANSPLHF

V gene: TRBV18
D gene: -
J gene: TRBJ1-1
clone size: many
CDR3 DNA: TGTGCCAGCTCACCGCGGACAGAAGGGAGCACTGAAGCTTTCTTT
CDR3 protein: CASSPRTEGSTEAFF

V gene: TRBV5-1
D gene: TRBD1
J gene: TRBJ1-6
clone size: -
CDR3 DNA: TGCGCCAGCAGACAGGGGGCGCAGGGAAATTCACCCCTCCACTTT
CDR3 protein: CASRQGAQGNSPLHF

V gene: TRBV19
D gene: -
J gene: TRBJ1-1
clone size: many
CDR3 DNA: TGTGCCAGTAGTGATCAGACACAGGGGAACACTGAAGCTTTCTTT
CDR3 protein: CASSDQTQGNTEAFF

V gene: TRBV5-1
D gene: -
J gene: TRBJ1-5
clone size: many
CDR3 DNA: TGCGCCAGCAGCTTGGCAGGGACTCCCGAACAGCCCCAGCATTTT
CDR3 protein: CASSLAGTPEQPQHF

V gene: TRBV28
D gene: TRBD1
J gene: TRBJ1-5
clone size: many
CDR3 DNA: TGTGCCAGCAGCCCCACAGGGGGATTGGGTTTAGGCAATCAGCCCCAGCATTTT
CDR3 protein: CASSPTGGLGLGNQPQHF

V gene: TRBV6-4
D gene: TRBD2
J gene: TRBJ2-7
clone size: -
CDR3 DNA: TGTGCCAGCAGTCGACTCATCGGACTAGCGGGAGGGGGGTCGCCCTACGAGCAGTACTTC
CDR3 protein: CASSRLIGLAGGGSPYEQYF

V gene: TRBV4-2
D gene: -
J gene: TRBJ2-5
clone size: -
CDR3 DNA: TGTGCCAGCAGCCAAGATTGGAGGGAGGTAGAGACCCAGTACTTC
CDR3 protein: CASSQDWREVETQYF

V gene: TRBV4-1
D gene: -
J gene: TRBJ2-7
clone size: once
CDR3 DNA: TGCACCAGCAGCCAAGCCTCGGCGGTAGCGGCTACCTACGAACAGTACTTC
CDR3 protein: CTSSQASAVAATYEQYF

V gene: TRBV12-3/TRBV12-4
D gene: TRBD2
J gene: TRBJ2-5
clone size: many
CDR3 DNA: TGTGCCAGCGGGACGATAGCGGGAGGGCCACAAGAGACCCAGTACTTC
CDR3 protein: CASGTIAGGPQETQYF

V gene: TRBV7-2
D gene: -
J gene: TRBJ1-3
clone size: many
CDR3 DNA: TGTGCCAGCAGCCGAGATCGCTCTGGAAACACCATATATTTT
CDR3 protein: CASSRDRSGNTIYF

V gene: TRBV11-2
D gene: TRBD2
J gene: TRBJ2-7
clone size: many
CDR3 DNA: TGTGCCAGCAGCCCGGGACTAGCTCTCGAGCAGTACTTC
CDR3 protein: CASSPGLALEQYF

V gene: TRBV2
D gene: -
J gene: TRBJ2-7
clone size: many
CDR3 DNA: TGTGCCAGCAGTGACGGATTTCAGTACTTC
CDR3 protein: CASSDGFQYF

V gene: TRBV24-1
D gene: TRBD1
J gene: TRBJ2-2
clone size: many
CDR3 DNA: TGTGCCACCAGTGAACAACCGGGACAGGGACACACCGGGGAGCTGTTTTTT
CDR3 protein: CATSEQPGQGHTGELFF

V gene: TRBV6-2/TRBV6-3
D gene: -
J gene: TRBJ2-5
clone size: many
CDR3 DNA: TGTGCCAGCTCTTGGGGCCAAGAGACCCAGTACTTC
CDR3 protein: CASSWGQETQYF

V gene: TRBV20-1
D gene: TRBD2
J gene: TRBJ2-5
clone size: many
CDR3 DNA: TGCAGTGCTCTCCGGACTAGGAGTCAAGAGACCCAGTACTTC
CDR3 protein: CSALRTRSQETQYF

V gene: TRBV20-1
D gene: -
J gene: TRBJ2-7
clone size: few
CDR3 DNA: TGCAGTGCTAGTAAAGGTACAGGACCCTACGAGCAGTACTTC
CDR3 protein: CSASKGTGPYEQYF